These 27 T cell receptor beta chains were all obtained from the same sample, sequenced in a study of beta chain features in type 1 diabetes. Study findings and constraints: In all four CD4+ subsets, TCRB CDR3 length was significantly, moderately reduced in type 1 diabetes.

Expressed TCRB transcripts were sequenced because the isolated RNA had all been reverse transcribed beforehand. Method: immunoSEQ multiplex PCR; TCRdb's copy keeps in-frame clones and lacks some. The data contain 280,000 or so clones, 15% of them seen just once; the ten biggest clones take up approximately 0.015%. No antigen has been assigned to these receptors. Sequences were obtained from naive CD4+ T cells from blood. The source of these receptors is a man aged 18 to 29 with type 1 diabetes.

A few counts support this clone. This chain joins TRBV18 and TRBJ1-1, with D perhaps TRBD1 (5 bases). The CDR3 covers 13 residues. Trimming removed 8 bases at V and 2 bases at J, with 12 bases between. Germline assignment: CDR1 KGHSH and CDR2 LQKENI. CDR3 region: CASHRMGNTEAFF. CDR3 nucleotides: TGTGCCAGCCACAGGATGGGAAACACTGAAGCTTTCTTT.

In its sample, this clone was seen a few times. The rearrangement uses TRBV6-6 and TRBJ1-2; 7 nucleotides agree with TRBD1. The CDR3 is 13 amino acids. Looked up from germline, CDR1 is MNHNY and CDR2 is SVGAGI (reference sequence). Trimming at V came to 5 bases and at J to 5 bases, leaving 5 bases not matched to a gene. The CDR3 DNA is TGTGCCAGCAGTGCACAGGGGAAGTATGGCTACACCTTC. This sequence encodes CASSAQGKYGYTF.

The chain couples TRBV9 to TRBJ2-2; TRBD1 is a possible D gene (6 bases). Trimming shortened V by 2 bases and J by 0 bases, and 11 bases separated the two germline ends. The V gene's germline CDR1 is SGDLS and CDR2 YYNGEE. This CDR3 contains 16 residues. The CDR3 DNA is TGTGCCAGCAGCGTGAGAGGGGGACCGAACACCGGGGAGCTGTTTTTT. It encodes CASSVRGGPNTGELFF.

Only a few counts were recorded for this clone. The V and J genes are TRBV19 and TRBJ2-1; the D gene is possibly TRBD2 (5 bases). V lost 6 bases and J 8 bases, leaving 11 bases between the germline ends. Germline assignment: CDR1 LNHDA and CDR2 SQIVND (reference sequence). This CDR3 contains 12 residues. Here the CDR3 DNA reads TGTGCCAGTAGGAGGGCCTTAGATGAGCAGTTCTTC. It encodes CASRRALDEQFF.

This clone was recorded a few times. The chain is built from TRBV5-1 and TRBJ2-5; the match to TRBD1 covers 7 bases. The germline gives CDR1 SGHRS, CDR2 YFSETQ. The CDR3 extends over 15 amino acids. The ends lost 1 base at V and 5 bases at J; junction bases unmatched: 8. CDR3 coding DNA: TGCGCCAGCAGCTTGATGACAGGGTTCAGTGAGACCCAGTACTTC. It translates to CASSLMTGFSETQYF.

The J gene is TRBJ1-1, the V gene TRBV25-1; no clear D. Per germline, CDR1 MGHDK and CDR2 SYGVNS. The V end lost 7 bases, the J end lost 4 bases, and 13 bases lay between the germline ends. This CDR3 spans 13 amino acids. CDR3 sequence: CASNKEGSTEAFF. The CDR3 DNA reads as TGTGCCAGCAATAAGGAGGGATCCACTGAAGCTTTCTTT.

A few counts support this clone. The chain couples TRBV6-5 to TRBJ1-5, with D hard to call. CDR1 is MNHEY and CDR2 is SVGAGI in the germline V gene. CDR3 length: 11 amino acids. V gave up 8 bases and J gave up 6 bases, with 8 bases separating them. The CDR3 reads CASGRGQPQHF. The DNA of the CDR3 is TGTGCCAGCGGTCGGGGTCAGCCCCAGCATTTT.

This clone was picked up a small number of times. The chain employs TRBV5-1 and TRBJ2-4; 10 bases are a match to TRBD1. Germline V gene sequence: CDR1 SGHRS, CDR2 YFSETQ. The CDR3 is made up of 16 amino acids. Germline trimming cut 3 bases from V and 8 bases from J; bases unmatched to any gene: 11. CDR3 loop: CASSSRPGQGRDIQYF. As DNA, the CDR3 is TGCGCCAGCAGCTCTCGTCCGGGACAGGGGAGGGACATTCAGTACTTC.

This clone was observed a handful of times. The gene calls are TRBV28 and TRBJ2-5; D is unresolved. Trimming stripped 3 bases from V and 6 bases from J, with 11 bases between. Germline V gene sequence: CDR1 MDHEN, CDR2 SYDVKM. This CDR3 has 13 residues. The DNA for the CDR3 is TGTGCCAGCAGTTTGGCTGTTCTCAAGACCCAGTACTTC. Protein product: CASSLAVLKTQYF. The complete variable domain, with remaining parts taken from reference TRBV28 and TRBJ2-5, reads DVKVTQSSRYLVKRTGEKVFLECVQDMDHENMFWYRQDPGLGLRLIYFSYDVKMKEKGDIPEGYSVSREKKERFSLILESASTNQTSMYLCASSLAVLKTQYFGPGTRLLVL.

This clone was counted a few times. The chain couples TRBV28 to TRBJ1-5; unclear D gene. Trimming stripped 5 bases from V and 3 bases from J, with 20 bases between. CDR1 and CDR2 (germline): MDHEN, SYDVKM. This CDR3 is built from 17 residues. The CDR3 DNA reads TGTGCCAGCAGTCTACCGCTTTTCCGGTCTTACAATCAGCCCCAGCATTTT. Residues: CASSLPLFRSYNQPQHF.

This clone has only a few counts. The rearrangement joins TRBV28 to TRBJ2-1; TRBD2 aligns across 11 bases. V gave up 5 bases and J gave up 0 bases; unmatched junction bases: 6. Germline loops: CDR1 MDHEN, CDR2 SYDVKM. This CDR3 has 17 residues. The CDR3 DNA sequence: TGTGCCAGCAGTACTAGCGGGAGTGTAAGCTCCTACAATGAGCAGTTCTTC. This encodes CASSTSGSVSSYNEQFF. Together with reference TRBV28 and TRBJ2-1, the CDR3 gives the full variable domain: DVKVTQSSRYLVKRTGEKVFLECVQDMDHENMFWYRQDPGLGLRLIYFSYDVKMKEKGDIPEGYSVSREKKERFSLILESASTNQTSMYLCASSTSGSVSSYNEQFFGPGTRLTVL.

This clone was counted a few times. The CDR3 loop reads CASSWKLSGGTDTQYF. The CDR3 DNA sequence: TGTGCCAGCAGCTGGAAGCTTAGCGGGGGAACAGATACGCAGTATTTT. This chain connects TRBV5-4 to TRBJ2-3; 9 bases map to TRBD2. V trimming: 3 bases; J trimming: 3 bases; junction bases outside the gene matches: 8. The CDR3 length is 16 residues. The germline gives CDR1 SGHNT, CDR2 YYREEE (reference sequence).

This clone came up a few times. CDR3 protein: CASSQDGTSTDTQYF. DNA of the CDR3: TGTGCCAGCAGCCAAGACGGGACTAGCACAGATACGCAGTATTTT. The V gene is TRBV4-2, the J gene TRBJ2-3, with a weak D call TRBD2 (6 bases). The V end was cut by 0 bases, the J end by 0 bases, with 7 bases between. Germline V CDR1 and CDR2: LGHNA, YNFKEQ. The CDR3 is made up of 15 amino acids.

A few counts support this clone. This chain connects TRBV2 to TRBJ2-2; 7 bases line up with TRBD2. V lost 5 bases and J lost 5; bases outside the gene matches: 5. Germline-derived CDR1 and CDR2 are SNHLY and FYNNEI. The CDR3 spans 14 residues. The CDR3 is CASSQLALTGELFF. As DNA, the CDR3 is TGTGCCAGCAGTCAACTAGCGTTAACCGGGGAGCTGTTTTTT.

This clone was counted between two and nine times. The chain carries TRBV28 and TRBJ2-7; TRBD1 matches at 7 bases. The CDR3 extends over 14 amino acids. Germline V gene sequence: CDR1 MDHEN, CDR2 SYDVKM. V lost 5 bases and J lost 4; bases outside the gene matches: 8. CDR3 residues: CASSPTGTVYEQYF. In DNA form, the CDR3 reads TGTGCCAGCAGTCCCACTGGGACAGTATACGAGCAGTACTTC.

This clone has more than one count but fewer than ten. V gene TRBV2 combines with J gene TRBJ2-1; 11 bases align to TRBD2. With 4 bases clipped from V and 12 bases from J, the junction kept 11 bases outside the gene matches. This CDR3 comprises 15 residues. The germline CDR1 and CDR2 sequences are SNHLY and FYNNEI. The CDR3, as DNA: TGTGCCAGCAGTGGGGAGACTAGCGGGATTGGACCGCAGTTCTTC. Residues: CASSGETSGIGPQFF.

This clone occurred once. The chain recombines TRBV4-2 with TRBJ1-4, with a possible D match to TRBD1 (6 bases). Per germline, CDR1 LGHNA and CDR2 YNFKEQ. CDR3 size: 15 residues. The V gene lost 5 bases and the J gene lost 6 bases, with 16 bases spanning the gap. CDR3 sequence reads: CASSDPGGQDEKLFF. CDR3 nucleotides: TGTGCCAGCAGCGACCCCGGGGGGCAAGATGAAAAACTGTTTTTT.

V is TRBV5-1 and J is TRBJ1-1; 7 bases are shared with TRBD1. J was trimmed by 1 base and V by 4 bases; bases with no gene match: 10. This CDR3 comprises 16 residues. The germline V gene encodes CDR1 SGHRS and CDR2 YFSETQ. The CDR3 nucleotides are TGCGCCAGCAGCCCTGGGACAGCCCAGAAGAACACTGAAGCTTTCTTT. Translating gives CASSPGTAQKNTEAFF.

This clone occurred a few times. The CDR3 is CASSPQGSYNEQFF. DNA for the CDR3: TGTGCCAGCTCACCCCAGGGTTCCTACAATGAGCAGTTCTTC. The genes are TRBV18 and TRBJ2-1; possibly TRBD1 for D (5 bases). Germline CDR1 is KGHSH and CDR2 is LQKENI. Deletions cut 3 bases from V and 1 base from J, with 7 bases between. There are 14 residues in the CDR3.

In its sample, this clone was seen a few times. This chain links TRBV5-1 with TRBJ2-1; 13 bases align to TRBD2. The CDR3 spans 19 residues. The trim removed 4 bases at V and 0 bases at J, leaving 10 bases unmatched. Germline V gives CDR1 SGHRS, CDR2 YFSETQ. The CDR3 sequence: CASSRMGLAGRSSYNEQFF. The CDR3 DNA reads as TGCGCCAGCAGCCGAATGGGACTAGCGGGGAGAAGCTCCTACAATGAGCAGTTCTTC.

The CDR3 nucleotides are TGTGCCACCAGTTCCCAGGGCCTCGGAGCTTTCTTT. Encoded protein: CATSSQGLGAFF. The chain has TRBV15 and TRBJ1-1, with D possibly being TRBD1 (5 bases). The CDR3 extends over 12 amino acids. Germline CDR1 reads LNHNV; CDR2 reads YYDKDF (reference sequence). V lost 6 bases to trimming and J lost 10 bases, with 15 bases between them.

This clone was seen more than once but under ten times. The chain combines TRBV5-6 with TRBJ2-7, with 10 bases lining up with TRBD1. The V segment lost 4 bases and the J segment 4 bases; nucleotides outside the gene matches: 2. The CDR3 is 13 residues long. Germline values: CDR1 SGHDT, CDR2 YYEEEE. The CDR3 is CASSRQGAYEQYF. The CDR3 bases are TGTGCCAGCAGCCGACAGGGGGCTTACGAGCAGTACTTC. The full variable domain, completed using reference TRBV5-6 and TRBJ2-7, is DAGVTQSPTHLIKTRGQQVTLRCSPKSGHDTVSWYQQALGQGPQFIFQYYEEEERQRGNFPDRFSGHQFPNYSSELNVNALLLGDSALYLCASSRQGAYEQYFGPGTRLTVT.

A few counts support this clone. This chain uses TRBV30 with TRBJ1-2, with TRBD1 matching 8 bases. The CDR3 is 12 amino acids. The junction had 7 bases not matched to a gene; V was cut back by 5 bases and J by 8 bases. Looked up from germline, CDR1 is GTSNPN and CDR2 is SVGIG (reference sequence). Written as DNA, the CDR3 is TGTGCCTGGGGATCAGGGGGCGGAGGCTACACCTTC. This gives the protein CAWGSGGGGYTF.

The J gene is TRBJ2-5, the V gene TRBV11-3, with 8 bases fitting TRBD1. This CDR3 is built from 17 residues. The V and J ends lost 0 bases and 9 bases, in that order; junction bases with no gene match: 15. Germline V gene sequence: CDR1 SGHNT, CDR2 YENEEA. This CDR3 reads CASSLESGTGNGSPQYF. The CDR3 coding sequence is TGTGCCAGCAGCTTAGAATCCGGGACAGGCAATGGGAGTCCCCAGTACTTC.

This clone was detected a few times. The chain couples TRBV7-2 to TRBJ1-2, with D possibly TRBD1 on 5 matching bases. This CDR3 has 13 residues. Germline loops: CDR1 SGHTA, CDR2 FQGNSA. Trimming took off 6 bases at V and 8 bases at J, with 16 bases between the two ends. Here the CDR3 reads CASRAMGGGGYTF. CDR3 nucleotides: TGTGCCAGCAGAGCCATGGGGGGGGGAGGCTACACCTTC. Variable domain in full (rest from reference TRBV7-2 and TRBJ1-2): GAGVSQSPSNKVTEKGKDVELRCDPISGHTALYWYRQSLGQGLEFLIYFQGNSAPDKSGLPSDRFSAERTGGSVSTLTIQRTQQEDSAVYLCASRAMGGGGYTFGSGTRLTVV.

The chain links TRBV19 to TRBJ1-3, with D perhaps TRBD1 (5 bases). Germline values: CDR1 LNHDA, CDR2 SQIVND (reference sequence). The CDR3 sequence is 13 residues long. Trimming took 5 bases from V and 5 from J, leaving 10 bases between them. The CDR3 nucleotides read TGTGCCAGTAGTCCTCGACAGAGAAACACCATATATTTT. Translating it yields CASSPRQRNTIYF.

This clone was counted only a few times. V and J are TRBV28 and TRBJ1-2, with 11 bases that match TRBD1. With 5 bases clipped from V and 3 bases from J, the junction kept 11 bases outside the gene matches. The length of the CDR3 is 17 residues. CDR1 is MDHEN and CDR2 is SYDVKM in the germline V gene. CDR3 coding DNA: TGTGCCAGCAGTACAATTGGAGGGACAGGGGGGCACTATGGCTACACCTTC. As protein: CASSTIGGTGGHYGYTF.